This T cell receptor (beta chain) was observed in a study of cytomegalovirus exposure and HLA in healthy donors. Produced via immunoSEQ multiplex PCR; TCRdb's table is partial and in-frame only. The table records under 200,000 clones, under 90% of them present only once. These donors were members of the approximately 110-subject validation cohort, a group separate from the roughly 670-subject first cohort. Germline lookup yields CDR1 SGHVS and CDR2 FNYEAQ. J lost 4 bases, V lost 0 bases, and 8 bases had no gene match. The length of the CDR3 is 16 residues. The source material was PBMCs. The chain is built from TRBV7-6 and TRBJ2-7, with TRBD2 identical over 8 bases. The receptor was isolated from a man aged 18 to 29 in good health and CMV-seropositive. As DNA, the CDR3 is TGTGCCAGCAGCTTAGCGCCGGCGGGAGGTCTATACGAGCAGTACTTC. It specifies CASSLAPAGGLYEQYF. Based on the CDR3 plus reference TRBV7-6 and TRBJ2-7, the full variable domain is GAGVSQSPRYKVTKRGQDVALRCDPISGHVSLYWYRQALGQGPEFLTYFNYEAQQDKSGLPNDRFSAERPEGSISTLTIQRTEQRDSAMYRCASSLAPAGGLYEQYFGPGTRLTVT.